These 23 T cell receptor beta chains were sequenced from one sample in a study of radiotherapy plus CTLA-4 blockade in lung cancer. The protocol was immunoSEQ multiplex PCR, while the TCRdb copy is restricted to in-frame clones and leaves out a portion. This table has 70,000 to 90,000 clones, around 84% appearing once. The sequences come from peripheral blood, collected from a patient treated with radiotherapy plus ipilimumab. The source of these receptors is a human donor with non-small cell lung cancer who had stable disease on radiotherapy plus ipilimumab.

This sequence joins TRBV9 and TRBJ1-5; no firm D call. V lost 0 bases, J lost 6 bases, and 7 bases lay in between. CDR1 and CDR2 from the germline V gene are SGDLS and YYNGEE. The length of the CDR3 is 13 residues. The CDR3 reads CASSVGGGQPQHF. CDR3 coding DNA: TGTGCCAGCAGCGTAGGTGGTGGTCAGCCCCAGCATTTT.

The count of this clone is one. V and J are TRBV30 and TRBJ1-1, with 8 bases lining up with TRBD1. V was clipped by 1 base and J by 10 bases; unmatched bases: 14. This CDR3 spans 15 amino acids. CDR1 GTSNPN and CDR2 SVGIG come from the germline V gene (reference sequence). The chain's CDR3 is CAWSARGTGTRGAFF. The CDR3 DNA sequence: TGTGCCTGGAGTGCAAGAGGGACAGGCACCCGAGGAGCTTTCTTT.

V is TRBV19 and J is TRBJ2-3; possibly TRBD1 for D (6 bases). The CDR3 totals 14 residues. The V gene lost 7 bases and the J gene lost 2 bases, with 13 bases spanning the gap. Looked up from germline, CDR1 is LNHDA and CDR2 is SQIVND (reference sequence). In nucleotides, the CDR3 is TGTGCCAGTAAGATAGGACAGACCACAGATACGCAGTATTTT. Translation gives CASKIGQTTDTQYF.

The chain employs TRBV5-1 and TRBJ1-1; a weak D match, TRBD1 (5 bases). This CDR3 has 14 amino acids. The V gene's germline CDR1 is SGHRS and CDR2 YFSETQ. The V end lost 4 bases, the J end lost 0 bases, and 10 bases lay between the germline ends. CDR3 residues: CASSPGPLNTEAFF. CDR3 sequence (DNA): TGCGCCAGCAGCCCGGGACCGTTGAACACTGAAGCTTTCTTT.

The chain recombines TRBV30 with TRBJ2-1; the match to TRBD1 covers 8 bases. Losses at the gene ends were 5 bases for V and 6 bases for J; bases not matched to a gene: 9. The germline V gene has CDR1 GTSNPN and CDR2 SVGIG (reference sequence). CDR3 length: 14 residues. CDR3 sequence: CAWAGQGTINEQFF. CDR3 sequence (DNA): TGTGCCTGGGCCGGACAGGGAACAATCAATGAGCAGTTCTTC.

The rearrangement joins TRBV28 to TRBJ1-5; 10 positions match TRBD1. The CDR3 runs to 15 residues. Trimming took 0 bases from V and 4 from J; bases not matched to a gene: 0. Germline lookup yields CDR1 MDHEN and CDR2 SYDVKM. CDR3 protein: CASSLWGQGNQPQHF. CDR3 DNA: TGTGCCAGCAGTTTATGGGGACAGGGGAATCAGCCCCAGCATTTT.

CDR3 amino acids: CASSLMSLGDGNEKLFF. The CDR3 nucleotides read TGTGCCAGCAGTTTGATGTCGTTAGGGGACGGGAATGAAAAACTGTTTTTT. This rearrangement joins TRBV28 to TRBJ1-4; D is possibly TRBD1 (5 bases). The CDR3 is made up of 17 amino acids. V gave up 3 bases and J gave up 5 bases, with 19 bases separating them. Germline CDR1 MDHEN, CDR2 SYDVKM.

The V and J genes are TRBV25-1 and TRBJ2-7; D may be TRBD1 (8 bases). V lost 4 bases to trimming and J lost 4 bases, with 23 bases between them. The CDR3 runs 17 residues. Germline CDR1 is MGHDK and CDR2 is SYGVNS. DNA for the CDR3: TGTGCCAGCAGTGCGAATTCGGGAGGACAGGGCCCGTACGAGCAGTACTTC. Its translation is CASSANSGGQGPYEQYF.

The chain couples TRBV9 to TRBJ2-3; 7 bases map to TRBD1. V was pared by 2 bases and J by 2 bases, with 5 bases of the junction left unmatched. This CDR3 spans 15 amino acids. Per germline, CDR1 SGDLS and CDR2 YYNGEE. The DNA of the CDR3 is TGTGCCAGCAGCGTGTGGGACAGCCTCACAGATACGCAGTATTTT. It is translated as CASSVWDSLTDTQYF.

Written as DNA, the CDR3 is TGCGCCAGCAGCCTACAGGGGTTGGATTCACCCCTCCACTTT. Protein sequence: CASSLQGLDSPLHF. The chain is built from TRBV4-1 and TRBJ1-6; 7 nucleotides line up with TRBD1. CDR1 is MGHRA, CDR2 YSYEKL, per germline. Losses at the gene ends were 4 bases for V and 8 bases for J; bases not matched to a gene: 5. The CDR3 runs to 14 residues.

This clone has a handful of counts. The rearrangement joins TRBV5-1 to TRBJ2-7; D possibly matches TRBD1 or TRBD2 (5 bases each). Germline V gene sequence: CDR1 SGHRS, CDR2 YFSETQ. The CDR3 length is 14 residues. V was clipped by 1 base and J by 7 bases, with 15 bases between them. The CDR3 sequence: CASSLSRVGGEQYF. CDR3 nucleotide sequence: TGCGCCAGCAGCTTGAGCAGGGTAGGCGGGGAGCAGTACTTC.

CDR3 amino acids: CASTDAGLLSGANVLTF. The CDR3 bases are TGTGCCAGTACGGACGCAGGTTTACTCTCTGGGGCCAACGTCCTGACTTTC. The rearrangement uses TRBV19 and TRBJ2-6, with D hard to call. CDR3 length: 17 amino acids. The V gene lost 7 bases and the J gene lost 0 bases, with 16 bases spanning the gap. From germline, CDR1 is LNHDA and CDR2 SQIVND (reference sequence).

The chain couples TRBV28 to TRBJ1-2, with TRBD1 matching over 9 bases. With V trimmed by 7 bases and J by 3 bases, 9 bases remained unmatched. Germline V gene lookup returns CDR1 MDHEN and CDR2 SYDVKM. This CDR3 region has 15 residues. The DNA of the CDR3 is TGTGCCAGCACTGGACAGGGGCTCGTCGACTATGGCTACACCTTC. Translated: CASTGQGLVDYGYTF.

The rearrangement links TRBV7-2 to TRBJ1-5; 8 bases line up with TRBD1. CDR1 SGHTA and CDR2 FQGNSA come from the germline V gene. V was pared by 5 bases and J by 3 bases, with 9 bases of the junction left unmatched. The CDR3 length is 16 residues. The CDR3 here is CASSLKATGVNQPQHF. The CDR3 DNA sequence: TGTGCCAGCAGCCTAAAGGCGACAGGGGTCAATCAGCCCCAGCATTTT.

CDR3 nucleotides: TGTGCCAGCAGTTCGGCCGGGCAGTACGAGCAGTACTTC. Protein: CASSSAGQYEQYF. The chain is built from TRBV6-5 and TRBJ2-7, with no clear D. From germline, CDR1 is MNHEY and CDR2 SVGAGI. Trimming took 4 bases from V and 4 from J, leaving 11 bases between them. The CDR3 covers 13 residues.

Turning to this clone: One junction end does not reproduce the germline sequence, and a read error may be involved. The J gene is TRBJ1-5, the V gene TRBV10-2; D not certain. Looked up from germline, CDR1 is WSHSY and CDR2 is SAAADI. The CDR3 length is 15 residues. The CDR3 sequence: CASSEEGVRNQSQHF. The CDR3 region has the DNA TGCGCCAGCAGTGAAGAGGGTGTGCGCAATCAGTCCCAGCATTTT.

The chain links TRBV6-5 to TRBJ2-2, with 7 bases fitting TRBD1. Germline CDR1 MNHEY, CDR2 SVGAGI. This CDR3 has 11 amino acids. V trimming: 11 bases; J trimming: 6 bases; junction bases outside the gene matches: 3. This chain's CDR3 is CACGQAGELFF. CDR3 nucleotide sequence: TGTGCCTGCGGACAGGCCGGGGAGCTGTTTTTT.

V gene TRBV10-2 combines with J gene TRBJ1-1, with a tentative D call TRBD1 (5 bases). The CDR3 is 15 amino acids. The V and J ends lost 1 base and 4 bases respectively, with 13 bases between them. CDR1 WSHSY and CDR2 SAAADI come from the germline V gene. Written as DNA, the CDR3 is TGCGCCAGCAGTGAGTGGGGGAAAGGTGGCACTGAAGCTTTCTTT. Its protein is CASSEWGKGGTEAFF.

This clone was detected only once. The rearrangement joins TRBV7-9 to TRBJ2-2; a possible D gene is TRBD2 (6 bases). V was shortened by 5 bases and J by 8 bases, with 12 bases between the two germline ends. This CDR3 contains 13 residues. Looked up from germline, CDR1 is SEHNR and CDR2 is FQNEAQ (reference sequence). CDR3 in DNA: TGTGCCAGCAGCACGACTAGTACAGGGGAGCTGTTTTTT. As protein: CASSTTSTGELFF.

This chain links TRBV19 with TRBJ1-5; the match to TRBD1 covers 10 bases. The V gene end was trimmed by 4 bases and the J gene end by 4 bases; junction bases not matched to a gene: 4. This CDR3 is built from 15 residues. The germline CDR1 and CDR2 sequences are LNHDA and SQIVND (reference sequence). In DNA, the CDR3 is TGTGCCAGTAGTAGAGGGACAGGGGAGAATCAGCCCCAGCATTTT. It translates to CASSRGTGENQPQHF.

The CDR3 loop reads CASSRTGGIGYYEQYF. The CDR3 DNA reads TGTGCCAGCAGCCGGACAGGGGGCATAGGATATTACGAGCAGTACTTC. The J gene is TRBJ2-7, the V gene TRBV11-2; 11 bases map to TRBD1. The CDR3 extends over 16 amino acids. V lost 5 bases, J lost 4 bases, and 10 bases stayed unmatched. The germline V gene has CDR1 SGHAT and CDR2 FQNNGV.

The gene calls are TRBV6-1 and TRBJ1-2; D is perhaps TRBD1 (5 bases). The V gene lost 6 bases and the J gene lost 4 bases, with 12 bases spanning the gap. CDR3 length equals 13 residues. Germline-derived CDR1 and CDR2 are MNHNS and SASEGT. As DNA, the CDR3 is TGTGCCAGCAGCCCAAATAGGGGCTATGGCTACACCTTC. Its translation: CASSPNRGYGYTF.

The chain uses TRBV6-5 and TRBJ1-1; 7 positions match TRBD1. Germline CDR1 and CDR2: MNHEY and SVGAGI. The V segment lost 7 bases and the J segment 2 bases; nucleotides outside the gene matches: 4. The CDR3 sequence is 13 residues long. The CDR3 coding sequence is TGTGCCAGCATCTCAGGGGGTAACACTGAAGCTTTCTTT. Its protein is CASISGGNTEAFF.